The table lists the clone carrying this T cell receptor (beta chain) with many counts. The data stem from a study of molecular identifiers for immune sequencing clone quantification. CDR3 length: 17 residues. Trimming took 5 bases from V and 2 from J; bases not matched to a gene: 10. CDR1 is SEHNR and CDR2 is FQNEAQ in the germline V gene (reference sequence). TCRdb recomputed calls from the PCR reads with MiXCR, one row per CDR3 protein. This sample has about 320,000 distinct CDR3 sequences, with about 22% found just once. The receptor's source is a human donor in good health. Some libraries in this study had Jurkat cell RNA spiked in. The V and J genes are TRBV7-9 and TRBJ2-1; 9 bases map to TRBD2. Sequenced: naive CD8+ T cells from blood, with Jurkat cell RNA spiked in. As to subset: FACS-sorted CD8+CD4-CCR7+CD45RA+ naive T cells. The CDR3 here is CASSHPTSGPPYNEQFF. DNA for the CDR3: TGTGCCAGCAGCCACCCGACTAGCGGTCCCCCCTACAATGAGCAGTTCTTC.